The rows below give T cell receptor beta chains drawn from one sample of a study of cytomegalovirus exposure and HLA in healthy donors. Some clones are missing from TCRdb's copy, which holds only in-frame ones; the method was immunoSEQ multiplex PCR. The sample contains 95,000 to 150,000 clones, 80% of which appear only once. Sequenced sample: PBMCs. These receptors all come from a middle-aged man in good health and CMV-seronegative. Both conserved end residues are part of each CDR3. A D gene is named only where the DNA matches it firmly. The size of a clone is reported for some rows only, either as once, few or many, or as a class for expanded clones.

CDR3 protein: CASSGAHHGTDTQYF; CDR3 DNA: TGTGCCAGCAGTGGGGCCCATCACGGCACAGATACGCAGTATTTT; clone size: NA; V gene: TRBV6-5; J gene: TRBJ2-3; D gene: NA
CDR3 protein: CATSRTGGYNSPLHF; CDR3 DNA: TGTGCCACCAGCAGAACAGGGGGGTATAATTCACCCCTCCACTTT; clone size: few; V gene: TRBV15; J gene: TRBJ1-6; D gene: TRBD1
CDR3 protein: CASSIATGEGKNIQYF; CDR3 DNA: TGTGCCAGTAGTATAGCGACAGGGGAGGGCAAAAACATTCAGTACTTC; clone size: NA; V gene: TRBV19; J gene: TRBJ2-4; D gene: NA
CDR3 protein: CASTSATGGYEKLFF; CDR3 DNA: TGTGCCAGCACCTCCGCGACAGGGGGCTATGAAAAACTGTTTTTT; clone size: NA; V gene: TRBV28; J gene: TRBJ1-4; D gene: TRBD1
CDR3 protein: CATSGVNTEAFF; CDR3 DNA: TGTGCCACCTCCGGGGTTAACACTGAAGCTTTCTTT; clone size: NA; V gene: TRBV7-9; J gene: TRBJ1-1; D gene: NA
CDR3 protein: CASSYSAGQNYGYTF; CDR3 DNA: TGTGCCAGCAGTTACTCGGCGGGGCAAAACTATGGCTACACCTTC; clone size: NA; V gene: TRBV6-5; J gene: TRBJ1-2; D gene: NA
CDR3 protein: CASSPPRLAAGDNEQFF; CDR3 DNA: TGTGCCAGCTCACCACCCCGACTAGCGGCCGGCGACAATGAGCAGTTCTTC; clone size: NA; V gene: TRBV18; J gene: TRBJ2-1; D gene: TRBD2
CDR3 protein: CASSFGRGRTGELFF; CDR3 DNA: TGTGCCAGCAGTTTCGGCAGGGGGCGCACCGGGGAGCTGTTTTTT; clone size: NA; V gene: TRBV28; J gene: TRBJ2-2; D gene: TRBD1
CDR3 protein: CASSVPTTSVETQYF; CDR3 DNA: TGTGCCAGCAGCGTCCCCACTACTAGCGTAGAGACCCAGTACTTC; clone size: few; V gene: TRBV7-9; J gene: TRBJ2-5; D gene: TRBD2
CDR3 protein: CASRRDRVDYGYTF; CDR3 DNA: TGTGCCAGCAGGAGGGACAGGGTGGACTATGGCTACACCTTC; clone size: NA; V gene: TRBV6-5; J gene: TRBJ1-2; D gene: TRBD1
CDR3 protein: CASSRRGQTYTEAFF; CDR3 DNA: TGTGCCAGCAGCCGCCGAGGACAGACTTACACTGAAGCTTTCTTT; clone size: NA; V gene: TRBV11-2; J gene: TRBJ1-1; D gene: NA
CDR3 protein: CASSPEAALSYEQYF; CDR3 DNA: TGTGCCAGCAGCCCAGAGGCGGCCCTCTCCTACGAGCAGTACTTC; clone size: NA; V gene: TRBV7-2; J gene: TRBJ2-7; D gene: NA
CDR3 protein: CASSFGERRNEQYF; CDR3 DNA: TGCGCCAGCAGCTTTGGCGAGAGGCGGAACGAGCAGTACTTC; clone size: NA; V gene: TRBV5-1; J gene: TRBJ2-7; D gene: NA
CDR3 protein: CASRTEPRAFF; CDR3 DNA: TGTGCCAGCCGGACAGAACCCCGAGCTTTCTTT; clone size: NA; V gene: TRBV2; J gene: TRBJ1-1; D gene: NA
CDR3 protein: CAISMTSGGDTQYF; CDR3 DNA: TGTGCCATTTCAATGACTAGCGGGGGAGATACGCAGTATTTT; clone size: NA; V gene: TRBV10-3; J gene: TRBJ2-3; D gene: TRBD2
CDR3 protein: CASSEGTDQYF; CDR3 DNA: TGTGCCAGCAGTGAGGGGACTGATCAGTACTTC; clone size: once; V gene: TRBV25-1; J gene: TRBJ2-7; D gene: NA
CDR3 protein: CASSPSPDRGPNSPLHF; CDR3 DNA: TGCGCCAGCAGCCCGAGCCCGGACAGGGGGCCCAATTCACCCCTCCACTTT; clone size: NA; V gene: TRBV5-1; J gene: TRBJ1-6; D gene: TRBD1
CDR3 protein: CSAGDRDYGYTF; CDR3 DNA: TGCAGCGCCGGGGACAGAGACTATGGCTACACCTTC; clone size: NA; V gene: TRBV29-1; J gene: TRBJ1-2; D gene: TRBD1
CDR3 protein: CSVPGQGFAEAFF; CDR3 DNA: TGCAGCGTTCCGGGACAGGGTTTCGCTGAAGCTTTCTTT; clone size: NA; V gene: TRBV29-1; J gene: TRBJ1-1; D gene: TRBD1
CDR3 protein: CASSLRQSIYNEQFF; CDR3 DNA: TGTGCCAGCAGTTTGAGGCAGAGTATCTACAATGAGCAGTTCTTC; clone size: NA; V gene: TRBV28; J gene: TRBJ2-1; D gene: NA
CDR3 protein: CASSLRGLAVDEQFF; CDR3 DNA: TGTGCCAGCAGTTTACGAGGACTAGCTGTCGATGAGCAGTTCTTC; clone size: once; V gene: TRBV27; J gene: TRBJ2-1; D gene: TRBD2
CDR3 protein: CASSGQSGLATNEQFF; CDR3 DNA: TGTGCCAGCAGCGGCCAATCGGGACTAGCTACCAATGAGCAGTTCTTC; clone size: NA; V gene: TRBV7-2; J gene: TRBJ2-1; D gene: TRBD2
CDR3 protein: CAWGSGGLKETQYF; CDR3 DNA: TGTGCCTGGGGGTCGGGGGGCCTGAAGGAGACCCAGTACTTC; clone size: NA; V gene: TRBV30; J gene: TRBJ2-5; D gene: NA